The 15 T cell receptor beta chains below were found in one sample sequenced in a study of blood T cell repertoires in COVID-19. The method was immunoSEQ multiplex PCR; TCRdb's version includes in-frame clones alone and lacks a portion of them. Found here are roughly 100,000 clones, approximately 88% of them singletons; the top ten hold 26%. Sequenced material: peripheral blood. Every receptor here comes from a man between 60 and 70 years old with acute or convalescent COVID-19.

The rearrangement uses TRBV19 and TRBJ2-2; TRBD1 matches 7 bases. Germline trimming cut 4 bases from V and 0 bases from J; bases unmatched to any gene: 14. From germline, CDR1 is LNHDA and CDR2 SQIVND (reference sequence). The CDR3 has 19 residues. CDR3 sequence (DNA): TGTGCCAGTAGTAGAGAAGGACCGGGACAGCCGACGAACACCGGGGAGCTGTTTTTT. Translation: CASSREGPGQPTNTGELFF.

The sample holds a few counts of this clone. The chain carries TRBV5-8 and TRBJ2-2; D call uncertain. CDR3 length: 12 residues. Trimming cost V 1 base and J 7 bases, with 5 bases left between them. The germline gives CDR1 SGHTS, CDR2 YDEGEE. This chain's CDR3 is CASSLYGGELFF. CDR3 sequence (DNA): TGTGCCAGCAGCTTGTACGGCGGGGAGCTGTTTTTT.

This clone was seen more than once but under ten times. V gene TRBV7-8 combines with J gene TRBJ2-2; perhaps TRBD2 as D (6 bases). The CDR3 loop spans 16 amino acids. Trimming shortened V by 5 bases and J by 5 bases, and 18 bases separated the two germline ends. The germline CDR1 and CDR2 sequences are SGHVS and FQNEAQ. The CDR3 sequence is CASSPSQRAVTGELFF. The CDR3 nucleotides read TGTGCCAGCAGCCCCTCCCAGCGGGCGGTGACCGGGGAGCTGTTTTTT.

The chain joins TRBV2 to TRBJ2-5; 10 bases fit TRBD2. Germline V gives CDR1 SNHLY, CDR2 FYNNEI. This CDR3 spans 15 amino acids. The junction had 8 bases not matched to a gene; V was cut back by 5 bases and J by 5 bases. The CDR3 reads CASSPTSGLPETQYF. In DNA, the CDR3 is TGTGCCAGCAGTCCGACTAGCGGGCTCCCCGAGACCCAGTACTTC. The variable domain in full, with the rest retrieved from reference TRBV2 and TRBJ2-5, is EPEVTQTPSHQVTQMGQEVILRCVPISNHLYFYWYRQILGQKVEFLVSFYNNEISEKSEIFDDQFSVERPDGSNFTLKIRSTKLEDSAMYFCASSPTSGLPETQYFGPGTRLLVL.

This chain uses TRBV29-1 with TRBJ2-3; 7 bases map to TRBD1. The V gene end was trimmed by 3 bases and the J gene end by 3 bases; junction bases not matched to a gene: 6. The CDR3 is 14 residues long. CDR1 is SQVTM and CDR2 is ANQGSEA in the germline V gene. The CDR3 DNA is TGCAGCGTTGATGGGACAGACTCTACAGATACGCAGTATTTT. Encoded protein: CSVDGTDSTDTQYF.

The table lists this clone with a count of one. The chain links TRBV18 to TRBJ1-2; 7 bases match TRBD1. V trimming: 0 bases; J trimming: 7 bases; junction bases outside the gene matches: 5. The CDR3 sequence is 14 residues long. Germline loops: CDR1 KGHSH, CDR2 LQKENI. This CDR3 reads CASSPPSRGSGYTF. The CDR3 coding sequence is TGTGCCAGCTCACCACCCAGCAGGGGGAGTGGCTACACCTTC.

The chain combines TRBV29-1 with TRBJ2-5, with 8 bases identical to TRBD2. This CDR3 comprises 14 residues. CDR1 and CDR2 (germline): SQVTM, ANQGSEA. V gave up 4 bases and J gave up 2 bases; unmatched junction bases: 6. The CDR3 sequence: CSVGTSGLQETQYF. The DNA of the CDR3 is TGCAGCGTTGGTACTAGCGGATTACAAGAGACCCAGTACTTC.

This clone was seen a handful of times. The junction departs from the called germline gene at one end, perhaps through a read error. The chain couples TRBV7-7 to TRBJ2-1, with D tentatively TRBD2 (6 bases). CDR3 length: 15 amino acids. The V gene's germline CDR1 is SSHAT and CDR2 FNYEAQ (reference sequence). The CDR3 here is CASSFGLASYNEQFF. CDR3 nucleotide sequence: TGTGCTAGCAGCTTTGGCCTAGCGTCCTACAATGAGCAGTTCTTC.

This clone was recorded once. V gene TRBV15 combines with J gene TRBJ1-1; D is unclear. Germline loops: CDR1 LNHNV, CDR2 YYDKDF (reference sequence). V shed 0 bases and J shed 4 bases, with 6 bases lying between them. This CDR3 contains 13 residues. The CDR3 protein is CATSRDPGTEAFF. Written as DNA, the CDR3 is TGTGCCACCAGCAGAGACCCAGGCACTGAAGCTTTCTTT.

V usage is TRBV5-6 and J usage is TRBJ2-6; 10 bases line up with TRBD1. CDR1 and CDR2 from the germline V gene are SGHDT and YYEEEE. The length of the CDR3 is 19 residues. Unmatched junction bases numbered 8, after V lost 2 bases and J lost 0 bases. CDR3 protein: CASSLLPGQGSSGANVLTF. CDR3 coding DNA: TGTGCCAGCAGCTTATTACCGGGACAGGGGAGCTCTGGGGCCAACGTCCTGACTTTC.

The genes are TRBV21-1 and TRBJ2-7; the table's D call, TRBD1, was not checked against the DNA. TRBV21-1 is tagged as a pseudogene. The CDR3 is 14 residues long. DNA for the CDR3: TGTGCCAGCAGCAAAGACCAGGGCAGCTACGAGCAGTACGTC. This encodes CASSKDQGSYEQYV.

The chain joins TRBV15 to TRBJ2-2; unclear D gene. The germline CDR1 and CDR2 sequences are LNHNV and YYDKDF (reference sequence). The CDR3 extends over 12 amino acids. V gave up 1 base and J gave up 9 bases, with 6 bases separating them. The DNA for the CDR3 is TGTGCCACCAGCAGAGGGGCCTGGGAGCTGTTTTTT. Its protein product is CATSRGAWELFF. Full variable domain (missing parts from reference TRBV15 and TRBJ2-2): DAMVIQNPRYQVTQFGKPVTLSCSQTLNHNVMYWYQQKSSQAPKLLFHYYDKDFNNEADTPDNFQSRRPNTSFCFLDIRSPGLGDTAMYLCATSRGAWELFFGEGSRLTVL.

The chain uses TRBV5-6 and TRBJ2-7, with 11 bases fitting TRBD2. J was trimmed by 6 bases and V by 1 base; bases with no gene match: 0. Per germline, CDR1 SGHDT and CDR2 YYEEEE. The CDR3 runs to 13 residues. CDR3 coding DNA: TGTGCCAGCAGCTTGCTAGCGGGAGGCGAGCAGTACTTC. Its protein product is CASSLLAGGEQYF. Looking up the rest from reference TRBV5-6 and TRBJ2-7 gives the full variable domain: DAGVTQSPTHLIKTRGQQVTLRCSPKSGHDTVSWYQQALGQGPQFIFQYYEEEERQRGNFPDRFSGHQFPNYSSELNVNALLLGDSALYLCASSLLAGGEQYFGPGTRLTVT.

The CDR3 coding sequence is TGCGCCAGCAGCCATCGATCGGACAGCCCAGGAAACACCATATATTTT. It is translated as CASSHRSDSPGNTIYF. The gene calls are TRBV4-3 and TRBJ1-3, with a weak D call TRBD1 (6 bases). Germline-derived CDR1 and CDR2 are LGHNA and YSLEER. Trimming shortened V by 3 bases and J by 4 bases, and 16 bases separated the two germline ends. This CDR3 has 16 residues.

The rearrangement links TRBV20-1 to TRBJ2-7, with TRBD2 matching 7 bases. Germline V gene sequence: CDR1 DFQATT, CDR2 SNEGSKA (reference sequence). The V and J ends lost 3 bases and 3 bases, in that order; junction bases with no gene match: 14. The CDR3 is 16 residues long. CDR3 sequence (DNA): TGCAGTGCTAGTGGGCAGGGAGGGCGTGAAGGCTACGAGCAGTACTTC. It codes for CSASGQGGREGYEQYF.